This T cell receptor (beta chain) was identified during a study of blood T cell repertoires in COVID-19. At the level of the study: Samples representing acute and convalescent COVID-19 were sourced from the United States, Italy and Spain. Sources were T cells, B-cell-depleted T cells, or PBMCs; the material itself was cDNA or gDNA.

Per the original methods: Amplifying reference gene primers gave estimates of nucleated cell counts. Sequencing was performed with immunoSEQ multiplex PCR; in TCRdb, only in-frame clones are kept and a portion is missing. V and J calls and clone size come straight from that table; D and trimming were deduced from the DNA. The sample holds some 130,000 clones; roughly nine tenths are singletons and the top ten take under 4.5%. Sequencing used peripheral blood. This clonotype originated in a man aged 45-65 years with active COVID-19.

The CDR3: CASSTEETQYF. The CDR3 DNA follows: TGCGCCAGCAGCACGGAAGAGACCCAGTACTTC. The gene calls are TRBV5-1 and TRBJ2-5; D call uncertain. The V gene lost 4 bases and the J gene lost 3 bases, with 4 bases spanning the gap. Germline CDR1 reads SGHRS; CDR2 reads YFSETQ. This CDR3 contains 11 residues.